A single sample is the source of the 15 T cell receptor beta chains below, sequenced in a study of T cells in Graves' hyperthyroidism and ophthalmopathy. There were TCR beta CDR3 regions amplified from RNA transcripts. HTBI primers were the set used in a first-round RT-PCR of the TCR CDR3. TCRdb ran MiXCR on the multiplex PCR reads and lists one entry per CDR3 protein. The sample contains 250,000 or so distinct CDR3 sequences, 16% of which appear only once. Sample: blood. Receptors were obtained from a woman between 18 and 30 years old with Graves' ophthalmopathy.

This clonotype was detected once. The chain links TRBV5-1 to TRBJ2-7, with 11 nucleotides matching TRBD1. The CDR3 has 16 residues. Germline V gene sequence: CDR1 SGHRS, CDR2 YFSETQ. The trim removed 4 bases at V and 2 bases at J, leaving 8 bases unmatched. Here the CDR3 DNA reads TGCGCCAGCAGCCCCTTATTGGGACAGGGGGCCTACGAGCAGTACTTC. It encodes CASSPLLGQGAYEQYF.

This clonotype was seen repeatedly, ten times or more. This sequence joins TRBV28 and TRBJ1-2; 11 bases line up with TRBD1. The junction had 4 bases not matched to a gene; V was cut back by 5 bases and J by 8 bases. Germline V lookup: CDR1 MDHEN, CDR2 SYDVKM. The CDR3 is 13 amino acids. The CDR3 DNA follows: TGTGCCAGCAGTATAGGGACAGGGGGGGGCTACACCTTC. Amino acids: CASSIGTGGGYTF.

This clonotype showed up many times. This chain joins TRBV30 and TRBJ1-1; D is undetermined. The CDR3 extends over 11 amino acids. Per germline, CDR1 GTSNPN and CDR2 SVGIG (reference sequence). V lost 0 bases to trimming and J lost 3 bases, with 2 bases between them. The chain's CDR3 is CAWSVDTEAFF. CDR3 coding DNA: TGTGCCTGGAGTGTGGACACTGAAGCTTTCTTT. The entire variable domain, with the rest obtained from reference TRBV30 and TRBJ1-1, is as follows: SQTIHQWPATLVQPVGSPLSLECTVEGTSNPNLYWYRQAAGRGLQLLFYSVGIGQISSEVPQNLSASRPQDRQFILSSKKLLLSDSGFYLCAWSVDTEAFFGQGTRLTVV.

This clonotype was counted many times. The J gene is TRBJ2-1, the V gene TRBV6-1, with TRBD2 matching over 12 bases. The trim removed 6 bases at V and 2 bases at J, leaving 5 bases unmatched. Per the germline V gene, CDR1 is MNHNS and CDR2 is SASEGT. The CDR3 consists of 16 residues. The CDR3 loop reads CASRTWTSGAYNEQFF. The CDR3 region has the DNA TGTGCCAGCAGGACGTGGACTAGCGGGGCCTACAATGAGCAGTTCTTC.

The table lists this clonotype with many counts. DNA of the CDR3: TGTGCCAGCAGTGTCAGTCTAGCGGGCCCAGATACGCAGTATTTT. The encoded protein is CASSVSLAGPDTQYF. This chain connects TRBV6-1 to TRBJ2-3; 8 nucleotides line up with TRBD2. The V and J ends lost 4 bases and 4 bases, in that order; junction bases with no gene match: 7. The germline V gene encodes CDR1 MNHNS and CDR2 SASEGT. This CDR3 has 15 residues.

A remark on this clonotype: Since the CDR3 does not end with the conserved phenylalanine or tryptophan, this likely comes from a read error. The CDR3: CASSPDSHNSPLHL. CDR3 DNA: TGTGCCAGCTCACCGGACAGTCATAATTCACCCCTCCACCTT. The chain combines TRBV7-9 with TRBJ1-6; tentatively, D is TRBD1 (6 bases). The germline V and J ends were trimmed by 8 bases and 5 bases, with 13 bases remaining between them. Germline CDR1 is SEHNR and CDR2 is FQNEAQ (reference sequence). This CDR3 has 14 residues.

At least ten counts were recorded for this clonotype. V is TRBV30 and J is TRBJ2-2; D remains ambiguous. The CDR3 has 13 residues. Germline CDR1 GTSNPN, CDR2 SVGIG (reference sequence). Trimming stripped 0 bases from V and 5 bases from J, with 7 bases between. CDR3 nucleotides: TGTGCCTGGAGTGTACGCGCTACCGGGGAGCTGTTTTTT. Its translation: CAWSVRATGELFF. Full variable domain (rest looked up from reference TRBV30 and TRBJ2-2): SQTIHQWPATLVQPVGSPLSLECTVEGTSNPNLYWYRQAAGRGLQLLFYSVGIGQISSEVPQNLSASRPQDRQFILSSKKLLLSDSGFYLCAWSVRATGELFFGEGSRLTVL.

The rearrangement uses TRBV11-2 and TRBJ2-1; 7 bases are a match to TRBD2. Trimming at V came to 4 bases and at J to 0 bases, leaving 12 bases not matched to a gene. CDR3 length equals 18 residues. Germline-derived CDR1 and CDR2 are SGHAT and FQNNGV. CDR3 loop: CASSSPRAGVSSYNEQFF. Written as DNA, the CDR3 is TGTGCCAGCAGCTCACCACGGGCGGGAGTTTCCTCCTACAATGAGCAGTTCTTC.

This clonotype was seen many times. The rearrangement links TRBV7-9 to TRBJ1-6; 8 bases are a match to TRBD1. CDR3 size: 16 residues. Germline assignment: CDR1 SEHNR and CDR2 FQNEAQ (reference sequence). Trimming at V came to 5 bases and at J to 7 bases, leaving 10 bases not matched to a gene. CDR3 amino acids: CASSILRGTGNSPLHF. For the CDR3, the DNA is TGTGCCAGCAGCATCCTCCGTGGGACAGGAAATTCACCCCTCCACTTT.

This clonotype was seen repeatedly, ten times or more. This sequence joins TRBV9 and TRBJ2-1; D is tentatively TRBD1 or TRBD2 (6 bases each). The CDR3 sequence is 12 residues long. Germline CDR1 reads SGDLS; CDR2 reads YYNGEE. Trimming removed 5 bases at V and 7 bases at J, with 10 bases between. For the CDR3, the DNA is TGTGCCAGCAGTACAGGGAGGAATGAGCAGTTCTTC. Protein product: CASSTGRNEQFF. Full variable domain (rest looked up from reference TRBV9 and TRBJ2-1): DSGVTQTPKHLITATGQRVTLRCSPRSGDLSVYWYQQSLDQGLQFLIQYYNGEERAKGNILERFSAQQFPDLHSELNLSSLELGDSALYFCASSTGRNEQFFGPGTRLTVL.

This clonotype was picked up many times. The chain is built from TRBV6-1 and TRBJ2-5; 14 nucleotides line up with TRBD2. Losses at the gene ends were 1 base for V and 5 bases for J; bases not matched to a gene: 6. The CDR3 loop spans 17 amino acids. Germline-derived CDR1 and CDR2 are MNHNS and SASEGT. The CDR3 bases are TGTGCCAGCAGTGAAGAGTGGGGACTAGCGGGAGAGGAGACCCAGTACTTC. It translates to CASSEEWGLAGEETQYF.

The chain couples TRBV6-6 to TRBJ1-3, with 9 bases fitting TRBD1. The germline V gene encodes CDR1 MNHNY and CDR2 SVGAGI (reference sequence). The CDR3 totals 17 residues. Germline trimming cut 5 bases from V and 4 bases from J; bases unmatched to any gene: 12. CDR3 DNA sequence: TGTGCCAGCAGTACTCGGGACAGGGTAAGGTCAGGAAACACCATATATTTT. Translation gives CASSTRDRVRSGNTIYF.

This clonotype occurred many times. The chain employs TRBV20-1 and TRBJ1-5, with TRBD1 as a possible D gene (6 bases). Trimming shortened V by 0 bases and J by 0 bases, and 15 bases separated the two germline ends. This CDR3 region has 17 residues. The V gene's germline CDR1 is DFQATT and CDR2 SNEGSKA (reference sequence). Here the CDR3 reads CSARDSQGTYSNQPQHF. The CDR3 DNA reads TGCAGTGCTAGAGATAGCCAGGGGACCTATAGCAATCAGCCCCAGCATTTT.

The rearrangement joins TRBV5-1 to TRBJ1-4; possible D gene TRBD1, 6 bases. With 4 bases removed from V and 7 bases from J, the gap between germline ends came to 17 bases. The germline V gene has CDR1 SGHRS and CDR2 YFSETQ. CDR3 length equals 15 residues. CDR3 sequence: CASSLDRGGGEKLFF. CDR3 nucleotides: TGCGCCAGCAGCCTGGACAGAGGGGGAGGTGAAAAACTGTTTTTT.

The J gene is TRBJ2-5, the V gene TRBV28; 12 bases line up with TRBD1. J was trimmed by 3 bases and V by 4 bases; bases with no gene match: 9. Germline V gene data show CDR1 as MDHEN and CDR2 as SYDVKM. This CDR3 comprises 17 residues. The DNA for the CDR3 is TGTGCCAGCAGTTCTCTCGGGACAGGGGGCCGTAAAGAGACCCAGTACTTC. Protein product: CASSSLGTGGRKETQYF. Full variable domain (rest looked up from reference TRBV28 and TRBJ2-5): DVKVTQSSRYLVKRTGEKVFLECVQDMDHENMFWYRQDPGLGLRLIYFSYDVKMKEKGDIPEGYSVSREKKERFSLILESASTNQTSMYLCASSSLGTGGRKETQYFGPGTRLLVL.